Listed here are 27 T cell receptor beta chains from one sample, sequenced in a study of blood T cell repertoires in COVID-19. Sequencing used immunoSEQ multiplex PCR; TCRdb keeps in-frame clones, though not all of them. The table shows approximately 74,000 clones, with approximately 90% occurring only once. The source material was peripheral blood. These receptors all come from a woman aged 55-75 years with active COVID-19.

The rearrangement uses TRBV29-1 and TRBJ1-6; 7 bases map to TRBD1. This CDR3 is 20 amino acids long. Germline CDR1 SQVTM, CDR2 ANQGSEA. The ends lost 2 bases at V and 3 bases at J; junction bases unmatched: 19. This CDR3 reads CSVETVGRTGQSFYNSPLHF. CDR3 in DNA: TGCAGCGTTGAAACCGTCGGGCGGACAGGTCAGTCCTTCTATAATTCACCCCTCCACTTT.

The V call is TRBV10-3, the J call TRBJ2-7, with 12 bases fitting TRBD1. Germline values: CDR1 ENHRY, CDR2 SYGVKD. CDR3 length: 17 residues. The J segment lost 3 bases and the V segment lost 6 bases, leaving 12 bases of the junction unmatched. In DNA, the CDR3 is TGTGCCATCAGCCCGGGACAGGGGGCCTTCTTGGGCTACGAGCAGTACTTC. This encodes CAISPGQGAFLGYEQYF.

The V call is TRBV19, the J call TRBJ1-5, with TRBD1 identical over 8 bases. V dropped 5 bases and J dropped 2; count of bases not matched to a gene: 2. The CDR3 has 14 residues. Germline-derived CDR1 and CDR2 are LNHDA and SQIVND (reference sequence). DNA for the CDR3: TGTGCCAGTAGTTCGACAGGGGGCAATCAGCCCCAGCATTTT. Encoded protein: CASSSTGGNQPQHF.

This chain uses TRBV6-5 with TRBJ2-7, with a tentative D call TRBD1 (6 bases). The V gene's germline CDR1 is MNHEY and CDR2 SVGAGI. V lost 7 bases and J lost 2, with 15 bases in between. The CDR3 runs to 14 residues. The CDR3 DNA reads as TGTGCCAGCACCAGTAAGGGGGAGACCTACGAGCAGTACTTC. Residues: CASTSKGETYEQYF.

This chain joins TRBV5-4 and TRBJ2-3, with D hard to call. Trimming stripped 1 base from V and 1 base from J, with 10 bases between. The germline CDR1 and CDR2 sequences are SGHNT and YYREEE (reference sequence). This CDR3 comprises 15 residues. In nucleotides, the CDR3 is TGTGCCAGCAGCTTGAAGACACCCGGCACAGATACGCAGTATTTT. Protein product: CASSLKTPGTDTQYF.

This rearrangement joins TRBV7-6 to TRBJ2-2, with 10 positions matching TRBD2. J was trimmed by 0 bases and V by 5 bases; bases with no gene match: 3. The CDR3 has 16 residues. In germline, CDR1 is SGHVS, CDR2 FNYEAQ. The CDR3 spells CASSASGRANTGELFF. The CDR3 DNA reads as TGTGCCAGCAGCGCCAGCGGGAGGGCGAACACCGGGGAGCTGTTTTTT.

This chain uses TRBV2 with TRBJ1-5; no reliable D call. Per germline, CDR1 SNHLY and CDR2 FYNNEI. Trimming pared 5 bases from V and 0 bases from J, leaving 8 bases between. This CDR3 comprises 14 residues. The CDR3 coding sequence is TGTGCCAGCAGTAGAGAGATTAGCAATCAGCCCCAGCATTTT. Amino acid sequence: CASSREISNQPQHF. Full variable domain (remainder filled in from reference TRBV2 and TRBJ1-5): EPEVTQTPSHQVTQMGQEVILRCVPISNHLYFYWYRQILGQKVEFLVSFYNNEISEKSEIFDDQFSVERPDGSNFTLKIRSTKLEDSAMYFCASSREISNQPQHFGDGTRLSIL.

The gene calls are TRBV28 and TRBJ2-4, with 12 bases identical to TRBD1. The V and J ends lost 6 bases and 10 bases, in that order; junction bases with no gene match: 7. The CDR3 is made up of 14 amino acids. Germline values: CDR1 MDHEN, CDR2 SYDVKM. Here the CDR3 reads CASRGTGGRRIQYF. The CDR3 DNA sequence: TGTGCCAGCAGGGGGACAGGGGGCCGTAGGATTCAGTACTTC.

This sequence joins TRBV4-1 and TRBJ1-5; D may be TRBD1 (5 bases). V was pared by 0 bases and J by 11 bases, with 20 bases between. Germline assignment: CDR1 MGHRA and CDR2 YSYEKL. The length of the CDR3 is 16 residues. Here the CDR3 reads CASSQDVAGPYGAQHF. The CDR3 nucleotides read TGCGCCAGCAGCCAAGATGTGGCGGGGCCCTATGGGGCCCAGCATTTT.

The genes are TRBV10-3 and TRBJ2-1; TRBD2 agrees at 7 bases. The CDR3 consists of 15 residues. The germline V gene has CDR1 ENHRY and CDR2 SYGVKD. The J segment lost 7 bases and the V segment lost 2 bases, leaving 8 bases of the junction unmatched. CDR3 nucleotide sequence: TGTGCCATCAGTGAGGGCGGGAGTGGGGTGAATGAGCAGTTCTTC. The encoded protein is CAISEGGSGVNEQFF.

In its sample, this clone was seen once. The chain links TRBV5-4 to TRBJ1-2, with TRBD1 as a possible D gene (6 bases). CDR1 is SGHNT, CDR2 YYREEE, per germline (reference sequence). V was pared by 2 bases and J by 7 bases, with 9 bases between. This CDR3 spans 12 amino acids. In DNA, the CDR3 is TGTGCCAGCAGCTTCAGGGGTGGTGGCTACACCTTC. Its protein product is CASSFRGGGYTF.

The CDR3 protein is CASSLLGTGYGYTF. Here the CDR3 DNA reads TGTGCCAGCAGTTTATTGGGGACAGGTTATGGCTACACCTTC. The chain couples TRBV28 to TRBJ1-2; TRBD1 matches 8 bases. Germline V gene data show CDR1 as MDHEN and CDR2 as SYDVKM. The CDR3 has 14 residues. Trimming at V came to 1 base and at J to 5 bases, leaving 3 bases not matched to a gene.

This clone was seen just once. The chain links TRBV3-1 (or the pseudogene TRBV3-2) to TRBJ1-1; 8 bases map to TRBD1. There are 14 residues in the CDR3. Germline loops: CDR1 LGHDT, CDR2 YNNKEL (reference sequence). V trimming: 3 bases; J trimming: 5 bases; junction bases outside the gene matches: 5. The CDR3 DNA is TGTGCCAGCAGCCAGATACAGGGGGGAACTGAAGCTTTCTTT. Translated, it gives CASSQIQGGTEAFF.

V gene TRBV5-1 combines with J gene TRBJ2-1; the D gene is possibly TRBD2 (7 bases). The germline gives CDR1 SGHRS, CDR2 YFSETQ. CDR3 size: 15 residues. V lost 3 bases to trimming and J lost 9 bases, with 19 bases between them. The CDR3 reads CASSSSAGAGFEQFF. The CDR3 DNA reads TGCGCCAGCAGCTCGTCGGCGGGGGCTGGTTTTGAGCAGTTCTTC.

This clone came up a few times. The chain recombines TRBV7-9 with TRBJ1-5, with TRBD1 matching over 7 bases. Trimming removed 5 bases from V and 6 bases from J; junction bases left unmatched: 16. Germline V CDR1 and CDR2: SEHNR, FQNEAQ (reference sequence). The CDR3 covers 17 residues. The CDR3 DNA is TGTGCCAGCAGCCCACTGGGACAGTGGTTTTCGGGTCAGCCCCAGCATTTT. Its protein is CASSPLGQWFSGQPQHF.

The V gene is TRBV7-9, the J gene TRBJ2-2; 8 bases are shared with TRBD2. The CDR3 extends over 18 amino acids. The V gene end was trimmed by 5 bases and the J gene end by 3 bases; junction bases not matched to a gene: 14. Looked up from germline, CDR1 is SEHNR and CDR2 is FQNEAQ (reference sequence). The CDR3: CASSPPRRLAGDTGELFF. CDR3 nucleotides: TGTGCCAGCAGCCCCCCCCGGAGGCTAGCGGGTGACACCGGGGAGCTGTTTTTT.

The rearrangement uses TRBV6-5 and TRBJ1-4, with 7 bases aligning to TRBD1. The V gene's germline CDR1 is MNHEY and CDR2 SVGAGI. CDR3 size: 14 residues. Unmatched junction bases numbered 5, after V lost 7 bases and J lost 3 bases. Here the CDR3 reads CASNPQGSNEKLFF. The DNA for the CDR3 is TGTGCCAGCAACCCACAGGGGTCTAATGAAAAACTGTTTTTT.

This clone has more than one count but fewer than ten. The V gene is TRBV6-5, the J gene TRBJ1-6; D ambiguous. Germline V gene sequence: CDR1 MNHEY, CDR2 SVGAGI. Between the trimmed V and J ends, which lost 7 bases and 4 bases, there was a span of 14 bases. This CDR3 spans 15 amino acids. CDR3 DNA sequence: TGTGCCAGCACCCGGAGGGCCTCTTATAATTCACCCCTCCACTTT. Protein sequence: CASTRRASYNSPLHF.

This clone has more than one count but fewer than ten. The chain couples TRBV19 to TRBJ1-3, with D unclear. V gave up 4 bases and J gave up 0 bases, with 13 bases separating them. CDR1 and CDR2 from the germline V gene are LNHDA and SQIVND (reference sequence). There are 16 residues in the CDR3. CDR3 residues: CASSTYLQASGNTIYF. CDR3 DNA sequence: TGTGCCAGTAGTACTTACCTCCAGGCCTCTGGAAACACCATATATTTT.

This chain connects TRBV28 to TRBJ2-7; TRBD2 aligns across 11 bases. The CDR3 runs to 14 residues. J was trimmed by 3 bases and V by 6 bases; bases with no gene match: 4. Germline V CDR1 and CDR2: MDHEN, SYDVKM. CDR3 in amino acids: CASSPGTSGYEQYF. Here the CDR3 DNA reads TGTGCCAGCAGCCCCGGGACTAGCGGCTACGAGCAGTACTTC.

For the CDR3, the DNA is TGTGCCAGCAGCTTTCCGGGTCGAGAAATACGCTACACCTTC. Amino acid sequence: CASSFPGREIRYTF. J is TRBJ1-2 and V is TRBV7-2; D is ambiguous. This CDR3 is 14 amino acids long. V lost 3 bases to trimming and J lost 9 bases, with 17 bases between them. Germline CDR1 reads SGHTA; CDR2 reads FQGNSA. Full variable domain (outside the CDR3, taken from reference TRBV7-2 and TRBJ1-2): GAGVSQSPSNKVTEKGKDVELRCDPISGHTALYWYRQSLGQGLEFLIYFQGNSAPDKSGLPSDRFSAERTGGSVSTLTIQRTQQEDSAVYLCASSFPGREIRYTFGSGTRLTVV.

The chain has TRBV5-1 and TRBJ2-2; TRBD2 might be the D (6 bases). Germline CDR1 reads SGHRS; CDR2 reads YFSETQ. Trimming took 4 bases from V and 7 from J, leaving 17 bases between them. The CDR3 spans 15 residues. CDR3 nucleotide sequence: TGCGCCAGCAGCGGAGCAGGGAGGCTTATCGGGGAGCTGTTTTTT. It translates to CASSGAGRLIGELFF.

This chain uses TRBV18 with TRBJ2-2; D is perhaps TRBD2 (5 bases). The CDR3 spans 17 residues. Germline loops: CDR1 KGHSH, CDR2 LQKENI. Trimming pared 0 bases from V and 7 bases from J, leaving 18 bases between. CDR3: CASSPPEGVGSNGELFF. The DNA of the CDR3 is TGTGCCAGCTCACCACCTGAGGGAGTGGGCTCGAACGGGGAGCTGTTTTTT.

CDR3 sequence: CASSLDLAGIYYEQYF. The CDR3 DNA reads TGTGCCAGCAGCTTAGATCTAGCGGGAATCTACTACGAGCAGTACTTC. The rearrangement uses TRBV7-9 and TRBJ2-7, with 9 positions matching TRBD2. The CDR3 sequence is 16 residues long. The germline V gene has CDR1 SEHNR and CDR2 FQNEAQ (reference sequence). The trim removed 1 base at V and 3 bases at J, leaving 7 bases unmatched.

The chain has TRBV28 and TRBJ1-1, with D hard to call. Germline CDR1 is MDHEN and CDR2 is SYDVKM. Trimming shortened V by 5 bases and J by 0 bases, and 10 bases separated the two germline ends. The CDR3 is 14 residues long. CDR3 amino acids: CASSAATMNTEAFF. In DNA form, the CDR3 reads TGTGCCAGCAGTGCGGCCACGATGAACACTGAAGCTTTCTTT.

The rearrangement uses TRBV28 and TRBJ2-5, with D uncertain. This CDR3 is built from 16 residues. Trimming left V 6 bases short and J 4 bases short, with 21 bases between. The V gene's germline CDR1 is MDHEN and CDR2 SYDVKM. Here the CDR3 reads CASSPTMRYSAETQYF. The CDR3 region has the DNA TGTGCCAGCAGCCCGACCATGCGGTATTCGGCAGAGACCCAGTACTTC. The variable domain in full, with the rest retrieved from reference TRBV28 and TRBJ2-5, is DVKVTQSSRYLVKRTGEKVFLECVQDMDHENMFWYRQDPGLGLRLIYFSYDVKMKEKGDIPEGYSVSREKKERFSLILESASTNQTSMYLCASSPTMRYSAETQYFGPGTRLLVL.

The V and J genes are TRBV10-3 and TRBJ2-3; tentative D call: TRBD2 (6 bases). Trimming took off 8 bases at V and 0 bases at J, with 24 bases between the two ends. The CDR3 is 18 residues long. The germline gives CDR1 ENHRY, CDR2 SYGVKD. In DNA, the CDR3 is TGTGCCATCGCCGACAGCCGGCTCGGGGGAGGTAGCACAGATACGCAGTATTTT. It encodes CAIADSRLGGGSTDTQYF.